The 9 T cell receptor beta chains given below trace back to one sample, sequenced in a study of molecular identifiers for immune sequencing clone quantification. TCRdb fed the PCR reads into MiXCR, producing one record per CDR3 protein. The data contain more than 450,000 distinct CDR3 sequences, around 23% of them seen just once; the ten biggest clones take up about 0.75%. Sequencing input: naive CD8+ T cells from blood, with Jurkat cell RNA spiked in. Subset defined: FACS-sorted CD8+CD4-CCR7+CD45RA+ naive T cells. These receptors were taken from a human donor in good health. Some libraries in this study had Jurkat cell RNA spiked in.

The chain recombines TRBV19 with TRBJ2-1, with D hard to call. From germline, CDR1 is LNHDA and CDR2 SQIVND (reference sequence). Trimming shortened V by 3 bases and J by 6 bases, and 6 bases separated the two germline ends. The CDR3 consists of 12 residues. CDR3 in DNA: TGTGCCAGTAGTATGGGGATCAATGAGCAGTTCTTC. Translating gives CASSMGINEQFF.

This clonotype was recorded many times. This sequence joins TRBV7-6 and TRBJ2-3; D is unclear. CDR1 and CDR2 from the germline V gene are SGHVS and FNYEAQ. The CDR3 extends over 12 amino acids. The V end lost 3 bases, the J end lost 2 bases, and 3 bases lay between the germline ends. The CDR3 DNA is TGTGCCAGCAGCTTCATCACAGATACGCAGTATTTT. This translates into CASSFITDTQYF.

The chain carries TRBV7-9 and TRBJ2-4, with TRBD2 identical over 7 bases. The V and J ends lost 0 bases and 8 bases, in that order; junction bases with no gene match: 10. The CDR3 runs to 16 residues. Germline V gene data show CDR1 as SEHNR and CDR2 as FQNEAQ (reference sequence). The DNA for the CDR3 is TGTGCCAGCAGCTTAGCGGGCGGGGGAGCTAAGGACATTCAGTACTTC. Its protein product is CASSLAGGGAKDIQYF.

This CDR3 reads CASSQGSGGNTEAFF. CDR3 in DNA: TGCGCCAGCAGCCAAGGATCAGGGGGAAACACTGAAGCTTTCTTT. This chain connects TRBV4-1 to TRBJ1-1, with 7 nucleotides matching TRBD1. This CDR3 is built from 15 residues. J lost 2 bases, V lost 1 base, and 4 bases had no gene match. Germline V gene lookup returns CDR1 MGHRA and CDR2 YSYEKL.

This clonotype was picked up a small number of times. The chain has TRBV27 and TRBJ2-3; TRBD2 agrees at 9 bases. In germline, CDR1 is MNHEY, CDR2 SMNVEV (reference sequence). The CDR3 length is 16 residues. J lost 2 bases, V lost 2 bases, and 5 bases had no gene match. As DNA, the CDR3 is TGTGCCAGCAGTTTAAGAGGCGGGAGGGCCACAGATACGCAGTATTTT. It encodes CASSLRGGRATDTQYF.

This clonotype was observed a handful of times. CDR3 region: CASSDVQGATFNTGELFF. The CDR3 nucleotides are TGTGCCAGCAGTGATGTTCAGGGGGCGACTTTTAACACCGGGGAGCTGTTTTTT. The chain links TRBV2 to TRBJ2-2; 8 bases fit TRBD1. The germline gives CDR1 SNHLY, CDR2 FYNNEI. Germline trimming cut 3 bases from V and 2 bases from J; bases unmatched to any gene: 11. This CDR3 region has 18 residues.

A word on this clonotype: A much larger clone lies a single base off, so this may be a read error. V and J are TRBV5-6 and TRBJ2-2, with D possibly being TRBD2 (5 bases). The CDR3 has 14 amino acids. Looked up from germline, CDR1 is SGHDT and CDR2 is YYEEEE. CDR3 nucleotides: TGTGCCAGCAGCCTGATAGGATTGACCGGGGAGCTGTTATTT. This sequence encodes CASSLIGLTGELLF.

Remarks on this clonotype: A much larger clone is a single base away; this may be a read error. The rearrangement joins TRBV5-1 to TRBJ2-7, with D possibly called TRBD1 or TRBD2 (6 bases each). The germline V and J ends were trimmed by 4 bases and 6 bases, with 17 bases remaining between them. Germline values: CDR1 SGHRS, CDR2 YFSETQ. This CDR3 comprises 14 residues. CDR3 bases: TGCGCCAGCAGCACGCGGGACAAGGTAAGCGAGCAGTACTTC. Translated, it gives CASSTRDKVSEQYF.

This clonotype has at least ten counts. The chain is built from TRBV5-1 and TRBJ2-2, with TRBD2 identical over 14 bases. Germline V CDR1 and CDR2: SGHRS, YFSETQ. Trimming took 3 bases from V and 7 from J; bases not matched to a gene: 5. The CDR3 sequence is 16 residues long. CDR3 DNA sequence: TGCGCCAGCAGCTCGGGACTAGCGGGAGTCGGCGGGGAGCTGTTTTTT. It encodes CASSSGLAGVGGELFF.